This TCR beta chain was documented in a study of tumor-infiltrating lymphocytes in primary liver carcinoma. General study points: Only about 8-24% of top clones spanned all five tumor regions.

The source material, roughly 18-32 mg of unsorted bulk tissue, was used to co-extract RNA and DNA. On this clonotype: As yet, its antigen is unknown. A read error may account for a junction end that differs from germline.

Germline CDR1 reads SNHLY; CDR2 reads FYNNEI. This CDR3 has 16 amino acids. TCR beta cDNA was made from 500 ng total RNA with a constant-region primer. Libraries of TCR beta came from three nested multiplex PCR rounds with slightly modified ARM-PCR. The first two PCR rounds used TRBV1-TRBV30 primers with a Cbeta primer, roughly 10 cycles each. MiXCR was run by TCRdb on the multiplex PCR reads, yielding one entry per CDR3 protein. The table has 40,000 to 55,000 distinct CDR3 sequences, 70% to 85% seen once. The rearrangement links TRBV2 to TRBJ2-7, with 9 bases aligning to TRBD2. This clonotype was sampled from a man in his forties or fifties with primary liver carcinoma and hepatitis B virus infection. The sequencing sample was made of liver tumor tissue from sampling region 5. The subset here: tumor region T5, tumor centre. The CDR3: CASSEGTSGFSYVQYF. Written as DNA, the CDR3 is TGTGCCAGCAGTGAGGGTACTAGCGGGTTCTCCTACGTGCAGTACTTC.